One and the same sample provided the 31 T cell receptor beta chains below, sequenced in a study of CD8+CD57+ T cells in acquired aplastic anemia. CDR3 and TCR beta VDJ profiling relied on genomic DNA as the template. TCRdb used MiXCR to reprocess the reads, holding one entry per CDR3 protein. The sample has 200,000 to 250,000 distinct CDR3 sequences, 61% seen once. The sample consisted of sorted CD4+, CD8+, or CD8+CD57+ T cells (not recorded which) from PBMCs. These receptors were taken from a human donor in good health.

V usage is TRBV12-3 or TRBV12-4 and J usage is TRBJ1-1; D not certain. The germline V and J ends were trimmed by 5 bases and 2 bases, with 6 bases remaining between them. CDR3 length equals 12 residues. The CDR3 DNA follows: TGTGCCAGCAGTCTCTTCAACACTGAAGCTTTCTTT. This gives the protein CASSLFNTEAFF.

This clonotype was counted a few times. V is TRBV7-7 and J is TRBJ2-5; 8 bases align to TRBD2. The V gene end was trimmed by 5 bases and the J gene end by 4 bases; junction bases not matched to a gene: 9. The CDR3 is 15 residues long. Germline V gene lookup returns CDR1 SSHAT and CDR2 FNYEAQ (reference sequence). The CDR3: CASSPTGGASETQYF. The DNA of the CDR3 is TGTGCCAGCAGCCCCACCGGGGGGGCCTCAGAGACCCAGTACTTC.

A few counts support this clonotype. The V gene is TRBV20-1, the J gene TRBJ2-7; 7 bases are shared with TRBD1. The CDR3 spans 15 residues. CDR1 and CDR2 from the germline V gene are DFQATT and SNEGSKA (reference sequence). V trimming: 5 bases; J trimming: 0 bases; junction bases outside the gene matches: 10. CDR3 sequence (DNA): TGCAGTGCTTCTAGCCGGGACAGCCACTCCTACGAGCAGTACTTC. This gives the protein CSASSRDSHSYEQYF.

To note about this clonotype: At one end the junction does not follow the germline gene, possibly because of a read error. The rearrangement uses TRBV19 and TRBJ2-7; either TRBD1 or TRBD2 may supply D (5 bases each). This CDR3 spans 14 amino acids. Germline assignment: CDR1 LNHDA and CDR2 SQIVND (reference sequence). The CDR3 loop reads CASSIVEGLQSVIF. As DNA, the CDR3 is TGTGCCAGTAGTATTGTCGAGGGGCTCCAATCGGTCATCTTC.

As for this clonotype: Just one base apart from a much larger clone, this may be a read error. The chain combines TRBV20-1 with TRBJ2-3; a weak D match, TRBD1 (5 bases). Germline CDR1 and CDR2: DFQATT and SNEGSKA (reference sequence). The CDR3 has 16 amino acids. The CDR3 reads CNARGRQTSSTDTQYF. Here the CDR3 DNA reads TGCAATGCTAGAGGAAGACAGACTTCTAGCACAGATACGCAGTATTTT.

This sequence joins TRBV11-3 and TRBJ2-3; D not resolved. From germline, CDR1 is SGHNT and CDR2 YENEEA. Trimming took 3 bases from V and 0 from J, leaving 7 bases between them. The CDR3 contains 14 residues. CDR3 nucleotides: TGTGCCAGCAGCTTTAGACAAAGCACAGATACGCAGTATTTT. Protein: CASSFRQSTDTQYF.

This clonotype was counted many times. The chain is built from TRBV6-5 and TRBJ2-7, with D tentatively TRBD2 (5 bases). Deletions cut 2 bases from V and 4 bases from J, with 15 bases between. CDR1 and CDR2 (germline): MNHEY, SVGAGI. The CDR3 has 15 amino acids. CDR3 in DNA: TGTGCCAGCAGTTACGCGGGCCAGACACCATACGAGCAGTACTTC. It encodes CASSYAGQTPYEQYF.

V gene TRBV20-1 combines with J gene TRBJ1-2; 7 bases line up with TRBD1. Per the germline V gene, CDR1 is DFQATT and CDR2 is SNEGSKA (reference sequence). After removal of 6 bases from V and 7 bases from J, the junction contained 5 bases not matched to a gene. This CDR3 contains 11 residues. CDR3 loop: CSAKTGSGYTF. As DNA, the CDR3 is TGCAGTGCCAAGACAGGGAGTGGCTACACCTTC.

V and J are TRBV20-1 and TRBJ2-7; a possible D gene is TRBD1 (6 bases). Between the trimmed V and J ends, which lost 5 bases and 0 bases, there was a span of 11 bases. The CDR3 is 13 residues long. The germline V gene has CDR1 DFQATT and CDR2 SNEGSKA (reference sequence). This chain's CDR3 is CSADRLSSYEQYF. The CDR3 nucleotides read TGCAGTGCTGACAGGTTAAGCTCCTACGAGCAGTACTTC.

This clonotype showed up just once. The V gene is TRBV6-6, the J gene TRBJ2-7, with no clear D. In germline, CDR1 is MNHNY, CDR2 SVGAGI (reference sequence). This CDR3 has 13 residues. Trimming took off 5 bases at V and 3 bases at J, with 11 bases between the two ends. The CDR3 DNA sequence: TGTGCCAGCAGTGAAGGCCTACTCTACGAGCAGTACTTC. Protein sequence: CASSEGLLYEQYF.

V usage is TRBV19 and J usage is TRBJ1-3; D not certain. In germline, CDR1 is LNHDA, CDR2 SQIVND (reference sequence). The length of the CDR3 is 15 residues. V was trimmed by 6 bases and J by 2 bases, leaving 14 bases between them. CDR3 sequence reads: CASRLDRIAGNTIYF. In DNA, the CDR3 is TGTGCCAGTAGGCTGGATCGGATTGCTGGAAACACCATATATTTT.

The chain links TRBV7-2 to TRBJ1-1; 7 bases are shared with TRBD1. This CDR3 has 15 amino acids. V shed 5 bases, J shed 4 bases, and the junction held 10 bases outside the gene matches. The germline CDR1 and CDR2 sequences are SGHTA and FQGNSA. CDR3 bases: TGTGCCAGCAGCCCCAGACAGGGTTGGGGCACTGAAGCTTTCTTT. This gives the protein CASSPRQGWGTEAFF.

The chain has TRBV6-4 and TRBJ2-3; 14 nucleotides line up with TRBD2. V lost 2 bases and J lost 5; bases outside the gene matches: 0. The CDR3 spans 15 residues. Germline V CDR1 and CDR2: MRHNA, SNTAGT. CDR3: CASSDGTSGGDTQYF. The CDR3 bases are TGTGCCAGCAGTGACGGGACTAGCGGGGGAGATACGCAGTATTTT.

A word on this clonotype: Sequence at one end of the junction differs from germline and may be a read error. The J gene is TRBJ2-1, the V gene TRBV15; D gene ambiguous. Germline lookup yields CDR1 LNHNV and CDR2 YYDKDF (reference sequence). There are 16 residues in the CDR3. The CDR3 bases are TGTGTCACCAGCAGAGAATTGGGTTTTAACTACAGTGAGCAGCTCTTC. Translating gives CVTSRELGFNYSEQLF. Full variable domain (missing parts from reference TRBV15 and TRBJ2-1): DAMVIQNPRYQVTQFGKPVTLSCSQTLNHNVMYWYQQKSSQAPKLLFHYYDKDFNNEADTPDNFQSRRPNTSFCFLDIRSPGLGDTAMYLCVTSRELGFNYSEQLFGPGTRLTVL.

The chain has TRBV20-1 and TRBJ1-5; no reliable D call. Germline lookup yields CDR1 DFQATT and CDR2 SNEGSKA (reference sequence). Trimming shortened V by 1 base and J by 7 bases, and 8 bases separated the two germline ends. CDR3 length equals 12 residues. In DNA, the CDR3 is TGCAGTGCTAGAGCTGGGGTACAGCCCCAGCATTTT. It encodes CSARAGVQPQHF.

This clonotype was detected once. The CDR3 coding sequence is TGTGCCACCAGCAGTAGCAGCGGGGCGAGCAATGAGCAGTTCTTC. Protein: CATSSSSGASNEQFF. J is TRBJ2-1 and V is TRBV15; 7 positions agree with TRBD2. The ends lost 3 bases at V and 6 bases at J; junction bases unmatched: 8. Germline V lookup: CDR1 LNHNV, CDR2 YYDKDF (reference sequence). The CDR3 is 15 amino acids.

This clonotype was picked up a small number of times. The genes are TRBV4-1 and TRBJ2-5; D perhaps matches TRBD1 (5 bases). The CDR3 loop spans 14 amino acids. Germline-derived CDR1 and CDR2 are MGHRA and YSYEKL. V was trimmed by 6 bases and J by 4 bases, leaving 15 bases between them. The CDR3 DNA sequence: TGCGCCAGCAGACGGGTAGGGGTCGGAGAGACCCAGTACTTC. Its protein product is CASRRVGVGETQYF.

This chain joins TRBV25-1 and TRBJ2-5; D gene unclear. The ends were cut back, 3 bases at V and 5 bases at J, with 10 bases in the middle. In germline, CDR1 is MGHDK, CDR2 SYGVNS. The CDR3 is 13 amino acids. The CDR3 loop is CASSEELWETQYF. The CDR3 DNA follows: TGTGCCAGCAGTGAGGAACTCTGGGAGACCCAGTACTTC.

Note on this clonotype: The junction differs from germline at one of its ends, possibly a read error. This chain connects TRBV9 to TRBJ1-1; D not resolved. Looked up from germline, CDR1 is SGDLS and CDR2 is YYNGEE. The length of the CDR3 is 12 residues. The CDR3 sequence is CASSVGNAEAFF. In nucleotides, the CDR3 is TGTGCCAGCAGCGTAGGGAACGCTGAAGCTTTCTTT.

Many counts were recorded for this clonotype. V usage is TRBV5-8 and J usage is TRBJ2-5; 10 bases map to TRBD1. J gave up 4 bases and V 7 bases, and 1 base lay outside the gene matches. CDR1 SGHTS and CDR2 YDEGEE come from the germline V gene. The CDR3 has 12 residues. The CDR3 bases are TGTGCCAGCCGGACAGGGGGAGAGACCCAGTACTTC. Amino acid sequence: CASRTGGETQYF.

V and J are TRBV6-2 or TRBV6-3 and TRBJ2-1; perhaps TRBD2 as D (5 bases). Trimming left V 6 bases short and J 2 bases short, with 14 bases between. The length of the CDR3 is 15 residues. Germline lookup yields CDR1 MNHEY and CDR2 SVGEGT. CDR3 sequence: CASSADWDTYNEQFF. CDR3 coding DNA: TGTGCCAGCAGCGCGGACTGGGATACCTACAATGAGCAGTTCTTC.

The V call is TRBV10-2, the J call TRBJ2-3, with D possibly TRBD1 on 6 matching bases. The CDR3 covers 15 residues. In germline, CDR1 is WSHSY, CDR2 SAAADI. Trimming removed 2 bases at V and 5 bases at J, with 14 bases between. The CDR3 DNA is TGCGCCAGCAGTGAGACCGGGACATCGGGAGATACGCAGTATTTT. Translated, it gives CASSETGTSGDTQYF.

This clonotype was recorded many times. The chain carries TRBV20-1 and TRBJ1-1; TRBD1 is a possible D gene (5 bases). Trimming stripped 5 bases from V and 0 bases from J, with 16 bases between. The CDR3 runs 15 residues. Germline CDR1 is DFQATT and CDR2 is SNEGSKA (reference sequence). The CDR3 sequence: CSAAAGVDMNTEAFF. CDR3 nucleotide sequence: TGCAGTGCTGCAGCGGGGGTCGACATGAACACTGAAGCTTTCTTT.

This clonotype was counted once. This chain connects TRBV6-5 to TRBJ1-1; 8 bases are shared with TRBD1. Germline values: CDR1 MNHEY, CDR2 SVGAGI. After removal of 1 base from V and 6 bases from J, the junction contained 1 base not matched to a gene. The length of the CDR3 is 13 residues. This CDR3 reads CASSYYRGAEAFF. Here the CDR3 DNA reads TGTGCCAGCAGTTACTACAGGGGGGCTGAAGCTTTCTTT.

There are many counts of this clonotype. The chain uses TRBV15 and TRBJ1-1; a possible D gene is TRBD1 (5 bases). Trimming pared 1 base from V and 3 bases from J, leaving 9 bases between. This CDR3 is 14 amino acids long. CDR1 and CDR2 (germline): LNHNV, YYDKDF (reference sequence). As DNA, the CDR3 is TGTGCCACCAGCAGAGTAGGCAGGGACACTGAAGCTTTCTTT. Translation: CATSRVGRDTEAFF.

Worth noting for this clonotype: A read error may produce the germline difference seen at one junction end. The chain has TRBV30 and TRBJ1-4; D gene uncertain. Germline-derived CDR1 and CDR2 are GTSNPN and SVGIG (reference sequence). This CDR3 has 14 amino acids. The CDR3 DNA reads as TGTGCCTGGAGTGAACAGAATACTAATGAAATACTGTTTTTT. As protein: CAWSEQNTNEILFF.

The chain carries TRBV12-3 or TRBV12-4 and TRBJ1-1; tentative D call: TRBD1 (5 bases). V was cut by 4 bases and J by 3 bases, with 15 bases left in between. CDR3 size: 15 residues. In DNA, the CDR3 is TGTGCCAGCAGTTACAGGACCCCGACGGACACTGAAGCTTTCTTT. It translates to CASSYRTPTDTEAFF.

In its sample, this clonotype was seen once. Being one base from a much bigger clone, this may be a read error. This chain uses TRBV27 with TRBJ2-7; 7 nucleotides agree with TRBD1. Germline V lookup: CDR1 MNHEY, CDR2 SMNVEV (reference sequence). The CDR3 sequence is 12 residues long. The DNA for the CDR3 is TGTGGCAGCAGTATGACAGGGACCGAGCAGTACTTC. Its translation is CGSSMTGTEQYF.

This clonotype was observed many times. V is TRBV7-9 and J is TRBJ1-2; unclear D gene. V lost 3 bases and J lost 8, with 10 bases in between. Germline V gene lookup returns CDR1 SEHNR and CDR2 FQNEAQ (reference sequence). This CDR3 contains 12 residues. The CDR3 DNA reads TGTGCCAGCAGCTTGGGCATTCCAGGCTACACCTTC. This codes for CASSLGIPGYTF.

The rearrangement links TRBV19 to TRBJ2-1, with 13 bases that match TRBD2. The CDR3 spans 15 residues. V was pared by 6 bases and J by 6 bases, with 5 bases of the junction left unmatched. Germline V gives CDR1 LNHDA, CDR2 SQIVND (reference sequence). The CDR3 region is CASSPTSGRVNEQFF. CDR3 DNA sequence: TGTGCCAGTAGCCCTACTAGCGGGAGGGTCAATGAGCAGTTCTTC.

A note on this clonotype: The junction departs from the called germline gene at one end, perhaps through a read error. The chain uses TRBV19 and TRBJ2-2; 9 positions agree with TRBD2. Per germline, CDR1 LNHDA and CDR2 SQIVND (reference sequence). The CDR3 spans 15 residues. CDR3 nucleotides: TGTGCCAGTAGTCCAGAGCGGGGGGAACACCGGGGAGCTGTTTTT. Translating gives CASSPERGEHRGAVF.